This T cell receptor (beta chain) was captured in a study of tumor-infiltrating lymphocytes in primary liver carcinoma. The source material, roughly 18-31 mg of unsorted bulk tissue, was used to co-extract RNA and DNA. HBV chronically infected the treatment-naive patients. Total RNA amounting to roughly 0.5 ug was the source from which TCR beta cDNA was made with a constant-region primer. ARM-PCR, slightly modified, supplied the TCR beta libraries through three nested multiplex PCR rounds. Both of the initial two PCR rounds ran for around 10 cycles and employed TRBV1-TRBV30 forward primers alongside a C-beta reverse primer. In TCRdb, the multiplex PCR reads were re-called with MiXCR into one record per CDR3 protein. The table includes some 180,000 distinct CDR3 sequences, around 85% detected once. Overall study results and limits: Tumor top-250-clone fraction significantly exceeded that of blood (p = 0.039).

The CDR3 contains 15 residues. Germline V gives CDR1 MNHNY, CDR2 SVGAGI (reference sequence). Trimming cost V 2 bases and J 6 bases, with 17 bases left between them. On this clonotype: Its antigen remains unidentified.

The sequence was collected from a man aged 35 to 55 with primary liver carcinoma and hepatitis B virus infection. Sample: tumor tissue from primary liver carcinoma. The chain is built from TRBV6-6 and TRBJ2-7; the D call may be TRBD1 or TRBD2 (6 bases each). DNA for the CDR3: TGTGCCAGCAGTTACCCCCAAGGGGGAGGAGTCGAGCAGTACTTC. This codes for CASSYPQGGGVEQYF.